The clone carrying this TCR beta chain appeared many times. In the source study's methods: Amplification with reference gene primers provided the estimates of nucleated cell counts. Libraries were prepared by immunoSEQ multiplex PCR; TCRdb keeps only in-frame clonotypes and omits some of them. That table is the source of V, J and clone size, and D and trimming were worked out from the DNA. The sample yields some 130,000 clones, 79% seen once. This entry comes from a study of blood T cell repertoires in COVID-19. Study background: Samples came from the United States, Italy and Spain, spanning acute and convalescent COVID-19. T cells, B-cell-depleted T cells, or PBMCs provided the cDNA or gDNA that served as material.

This CDR3 is built from 14 residues. V shed 8 bases, J shed 2 bases, and the junction held 6 bases outside the gene matches. The germline V gene has CDR1 MDHEN and CDR2 SYDVKM. This sequence originates from a woman of 80 years or more with acute or convalescent COVID-19. The sequenced sample consisted of peripheral blood. The chain links TRBV28 to TRBJ1-2; TRBD1 aligns across 9 bases. CDR3 DNA: TGTGCCAGCCGATTACAGGGGGCGAACTATGGCTACACCTTC. Protein product: CASRLQGANYGYTF.